Reported below is one T cell receptor beta chain. These data belong to a study of CD8 T cells in Susac syndrome. Sequencing of TCR beta, carried out with a high-throughput approach, was applied to CD8+ and CD4+ T cells from the blood. Multiple sclerosis controls were treatment-naive patients with stable or active relapsing-remitting disease. CDR1 is SGHTA and CDR2 is FQGTGA in the germline V gene. V was trimmed by 5 bases and J by 8 bases, leaving 25 bases between them. The CDR3 totals 17 residues. Random-hexamer reverse transcription was applied to 0.5 to 1 ug RNA. By means of immunoSEQ multiplex PCR, TCR beta CDR3 spanning 54 Vbeta and 13 Jbeta underwent amplification. Each CDR3 protein is one row after TCRdb ran MiXCR on the immunoSEQ multiplex PCR reads. The data show around 300,000 distinct CDR3 sequences, about 91% seen once.

The rearrangement joins TRBV7-3 to TRBJ2-1; D assignment may be TRBD1 or TRBD2 (6 bases each). The material sequenced was CD4+ T cells from PBMCs. This sequence originates from a human donor with multiple sclerosis. CDR3 sequence: CASSRLGGGGPYHEQFF. The CDR3 DNA follows: TGTGCCAGCAGCCGCTTGGGAGGAGGGGGGCCTTACCATGAGCAGTTCTTC.